The sequence of this T cell receptor beta chain was determined in a study of blood T cell repertoires in COVID-19. Study details: Acute-phase and convalescent COVID-19 samples originated in the United States, Italy and Spain. T cells, B-cell-depleted T cells, or PBMCs provided the cDNA or gDNA that served as material.

The table came from immunoSEQ multiplex PCR; TCRdb's copy has only in-frame clones and leaves some out. This sample has about 12,000 clones, with 80% to 90% found just once. V was pared by 8 bases and J by 4 bases, with 14 bases between. This CDR3 contains 12 residues. Germline CDR1 reads GTSNPN; CDR2 reads SVGIG (reference sequence). This chain uses TRBV30 with TRBJ1-1; no clear D. The TCR sequence derives from a human donor in a cohort sampled during active COVID-19. The sample consisted of peripheral blood. The CDR3 bases are TGTGCCAGTTCCGGTAGCAGCACTGAAGCTTTCTTT. Translating it yields CASSGSSTEAFF.